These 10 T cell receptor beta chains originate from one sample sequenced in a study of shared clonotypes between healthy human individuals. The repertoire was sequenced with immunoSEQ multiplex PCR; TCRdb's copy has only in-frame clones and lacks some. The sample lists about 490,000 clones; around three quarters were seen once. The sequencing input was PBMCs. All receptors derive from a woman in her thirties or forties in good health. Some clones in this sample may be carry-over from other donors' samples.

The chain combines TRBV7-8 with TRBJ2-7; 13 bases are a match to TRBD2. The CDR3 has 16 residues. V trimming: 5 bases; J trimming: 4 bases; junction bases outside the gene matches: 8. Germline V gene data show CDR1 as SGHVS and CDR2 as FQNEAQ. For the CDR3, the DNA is TGTGCCAGCAGCCCCCGGACTAGCGGGAGTCGGTACGAGCAGTACTTC. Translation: CASSPRTSGSRYEQYF.

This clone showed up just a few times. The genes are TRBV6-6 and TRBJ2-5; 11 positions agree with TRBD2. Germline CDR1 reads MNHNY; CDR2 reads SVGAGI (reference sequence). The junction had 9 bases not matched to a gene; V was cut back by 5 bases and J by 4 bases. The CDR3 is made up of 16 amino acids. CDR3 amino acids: CASSAGGTSGRETQYF. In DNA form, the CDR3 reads TGTGCCAGCAGTGCCGGGGGGACTAGCGGAAGAGAGACCCAGTACTTC.

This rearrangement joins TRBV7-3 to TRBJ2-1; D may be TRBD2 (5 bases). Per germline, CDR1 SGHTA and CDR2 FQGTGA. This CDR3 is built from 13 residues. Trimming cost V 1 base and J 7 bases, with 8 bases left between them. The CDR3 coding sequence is TGTGCCAGCAGCTTAAGGGGAGTTAATGAGCAGTTCTTC. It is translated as CASSLRGVNEQFF.

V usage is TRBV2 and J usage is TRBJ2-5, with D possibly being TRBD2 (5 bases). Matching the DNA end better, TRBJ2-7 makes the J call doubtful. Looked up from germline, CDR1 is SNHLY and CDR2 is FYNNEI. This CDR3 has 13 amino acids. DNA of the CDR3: TGTGCCAGCAGTGGCCGCAACGAGGGCGAGCAGTACTTC. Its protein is CASSGRNEGEQYF.

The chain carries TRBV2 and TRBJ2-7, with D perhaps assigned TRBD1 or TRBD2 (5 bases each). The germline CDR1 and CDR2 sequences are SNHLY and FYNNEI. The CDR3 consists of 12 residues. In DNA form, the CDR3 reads TGTGCAACCAAGCAGAGGGGAAACGAGCAGTACTTC. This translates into CATKQRGNEQYF.

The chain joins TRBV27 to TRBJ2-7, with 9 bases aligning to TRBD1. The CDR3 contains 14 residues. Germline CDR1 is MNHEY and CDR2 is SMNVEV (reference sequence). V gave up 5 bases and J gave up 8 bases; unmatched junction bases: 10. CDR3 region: CASSRDRVGTKQYF. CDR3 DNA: TGTGCCAGCAGTCGGGACAGGGTCGGTACGAAGCAGTACTTC.

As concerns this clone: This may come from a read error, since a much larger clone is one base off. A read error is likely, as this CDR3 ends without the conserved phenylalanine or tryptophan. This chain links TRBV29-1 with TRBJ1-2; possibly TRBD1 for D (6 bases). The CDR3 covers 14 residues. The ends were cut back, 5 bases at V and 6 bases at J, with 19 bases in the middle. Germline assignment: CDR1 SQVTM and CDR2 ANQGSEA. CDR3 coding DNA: TGCAGCGTTACCTCCCTCCGGGACAACGATGGCTACACCTCC. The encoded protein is CSVTSLRDNDGYTS.

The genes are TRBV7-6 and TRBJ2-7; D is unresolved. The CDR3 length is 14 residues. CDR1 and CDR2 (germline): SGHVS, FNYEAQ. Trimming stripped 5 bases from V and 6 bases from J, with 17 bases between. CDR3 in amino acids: CASSPGLSHSEQYF. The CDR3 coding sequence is TGTGCCAGCAGCCCCGGGCTATCCCACTCCGAGCAGTACTTC.

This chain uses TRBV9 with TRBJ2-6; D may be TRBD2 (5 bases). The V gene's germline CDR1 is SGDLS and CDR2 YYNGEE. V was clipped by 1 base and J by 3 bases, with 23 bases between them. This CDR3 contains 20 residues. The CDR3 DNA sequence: TGTGCCAGCAGCGTAAAAAGTCCAGGCGCTGAGGGTCGTGGGGCCAACGTCCTGACTTTC. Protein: CASSVKSPGAEGRGANVLTF. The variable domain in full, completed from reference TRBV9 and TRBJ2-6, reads DSGVTQTPKHLITATGQRVTLRCSPRSGDLSVYWYQQSLDQGLQFLIQYYNGEERAKGNILERFSAQQFPDLHSELNLSSLELGDSALYFCASSVKSPGAEGRGANVLTFGAGSRLTVL.

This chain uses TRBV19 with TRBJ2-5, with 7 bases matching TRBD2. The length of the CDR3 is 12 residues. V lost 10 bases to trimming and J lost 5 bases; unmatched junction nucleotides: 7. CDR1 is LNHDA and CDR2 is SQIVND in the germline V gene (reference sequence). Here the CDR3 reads CATTGGDETQYF. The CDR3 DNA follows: TGTGCCACGACGGGAGGTGACGAGACCCAGTACTTC. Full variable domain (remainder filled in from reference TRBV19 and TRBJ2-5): DGGITQSPKYLFRKEGQNVTLSCEQNLNHDAMYWYRQDPGQGLRLIYYSQIVNDFQKGDIAEGYSVSREKKESFPLTVTSAQKNPTAFYLCATTGGDETQYFGPGTRLLVL.